The subject of this entry is one T cell receptor (beta chain). Many counts were recorded for this clonotype. Its recognized antigen is unknown. Base qualities are not recorded, but no much larger clone differs from it by a single base. From V the trimming removes 6 bases and from J it removes 4 bases, while the gene matches leave 9 bases of the junction unaccounted for. The germline V gene provides CDR1 MDHEN and CDR2 SYDVKM. Taken from cysteine to phenylalanine, the CDR3 has 15 residues. The entry retains the CDR3 DNA only, 45 bases that are in frame from base 1. This specimen belongs to a study of breast tumors, draining lymph nodes, adjacent tissues (dated by TCRdb to about 2016). For the wider study: TCR beta repertoires were compared across tumor, adjacent nontumor tissue and axillary lymph nodes obtained from breast cancer patients. In human breast cancer, the study set out to evaluate how tumor, surrounding tissue and draining lymph node repertoires relate to one another and whether T cells may move between these sites.

Sequencing took place on an Illumina HiSeq 2000. Multiplex PCR amplification was used to generate the TCR beta chain libraries. The amplified TCR beta chain products were analyzed by high-throughput sequencing. TCRdb trimmed public reads at Q25 via fastp, called clones via MiXCR and kept in-frame beta chains. When rows share a CDR3 protein, they turn into one entry using the most common DNA and genes. The sample table contains 24,000 or so distinct CDR3 sequences; only one count was recorded for about 25% of them. The ten largest clones capture roughly 12% of the sample. What the authors observed across the whole study: Tumor and nontumor tissue repertoires were found to be significantly more similar in luminal-like than in basal-like breast cancer. The data were considered consistent with the idea that most tumor T cells come from the lymph node and then expand in tumor tissue. Tumor T-cell repertoires showed less diversity than lymph node repertoires and more diversity than nontumor tissue repertoires, and tumor T-cell repertoires showed preferential V and J gene usage. The conclusion that tumor T cells originate in lymph nodes was presented as consistent with a hypothesis rather than as directly demonstrated.

Source material: breast tumor tissue. The TCR sequence derives from a female donor with breast cancer. Some clones in this sample may be carry-over from other donors' samples. The rearranged segments are TRBV28 and TRBJ2-7; 10 central nucleotides agree with TRBD1. The CDR3 region has the sequence CASRRDRGHWYEQYF. The DNA sequence is as follows: TGTGCCAGCAGGCGCGACAGGGGGCATTGGTACGAGCAGTACTTC. Extended through the reference TRBV28 and TRBJ2-7 proteins, this CDR3 yields the full variable domain: DVKVTQSSRYLVKRTGEKVFLECVQDMDHENMFWYRQDPGLGLRLIYFSYDVKMKEKGDIPEGYSVSREKKERFSLILESASTNQTSMYLCASRRDRGHWYEQYFGPGTRLTVT.